These 31 T cell receptor beta chains were all obtained from the same sample, sequenced in a study of blood T cell repertoires in COVID-19. The method was immunoSEQ multiplex PCR; TCRdb's version includes in-frame clones alone and lacks a portion of them. Here the sample spans approximately 150,000 clones, less than 90% being singletons. Sequencing was performed on PBMCs or T cells enriched from blood (not recorded which). These receptors originate from a woman in her forties or fifties who had recovered from COVID-19.

The CDR3 DNA follows: TGTGCCAGCAGCCGGGACAGGTGGCGGGATGGCTACACCTTC. The encoded protein is CASSRDRWRDGYTF. This chain uses TRBV3-1 (or the pseudogene TRBV3-2) with TRBJ1-2; 8 nucleotides line up with TRBD1. Trimming removed 4 bases from V and 6 bases from J; junction bases left unmatched: 7. The V gene's germline CDR1 is LGHDT and CDR2 YNNKEL (reference sequence). This CDR3 region has 14 residues.

The chain joins TRBV30 to TRBJ1-2, with unresolved D. Per germline, CDR1 GTSNPN and CDR2 SVGIG (reference sequence). The CDR3 runs 11 residues. Trimming stripped 5 bases from V and 8 bases from J, with 12 bases between. CDR3 nucleotide sequence: TGTGCCTGGTGGGCGCGCCCCGGCTACACCTTC. Protein sequence: CAWWARPGYTF.

The chain recombines TRBV24-1 with TRBJ2-1, with D perhaps matching TRBD2 (5 bases). CDR3 length equals 12 residues. V shed 3 bases and J shed 9 bases, with 8 bases lying between them. The germline CDR1 and CDR2 sequences are KGHDR and SFDVKD. The CDR3 loop reads CATSDMGAEQFF. The CDR3 DNA reads TGTGCCACCAGTGATATGGGAGCTGAGCAGTTCTTC.

CDR3: CATSRDRWSNQPQHF. The CDR3 coding sequence is TGTGCCACCAGTCGGGACAGGTGGAGCAATCAGCCCCAGCATTTT. The chain uses TRBV24-1 and TRBJ1-5; the match to TRBD1 covers 8 bases. The CDR3 loop spans 15 amino acids. After removal of 6 bases from V and 1 base from J, the junction contained 4 bases not matched to a gene. Germline-derived CDR1 and CDR2 are KGHDR and SFDVKD.

The V gene is TRBV5-6, the J gene TRBJ2-6; no clear D. The CDR3 sequence is 14 residues long. Germline V lookup: CDR1 SGHDT, CDR2 YYEEEE. V gave up 5 bases and J gave up 1 base, with 7 bases separating them. The CDR3 region has the DNA TGTGCCAGCAGTTACTGGTCTGGGGCCAACGTCCTGACTTTC. Encoded protein: CASSYWSGANVLTF.

The rearrangement links TRBV6-5 to TRBJ1-2; TRBD1 might be the D (6 bases). The CDR3 sequence is 13 residues long. Trimming removed 5 bases from V and 5 bases from J, with 12 bases in between. In germline, CDR1 is MNHEY, CDR2 SVGAGI. The CDR3 bases are TGTGCCAGCAGTCCTCGGACAGTATATGGCTACACCTTC. Encoded protein: CASSPRTVYGYTF.

V and J are TRBV11-2 and TRBJ1-5; D is unclear. CDR1 is SGHAT, CDR2 FQNNGV, per germline. The CDR3 spans 13 residues. Trimming removed 3 bases at V and 8 bases at J, with 11 bases between. CDR3 DNA: TGTGCCAGCAGCTTCGATACCAGGAAGCCCCAGCATTTT. Residues: CASSFDTRKPQHF.

The genes are TRBV4-1 and TRBJ1-1; D not resolved. Germline lookup yields CDR1 MGHRA and CDR2 YSYEKL. The CDR3 runs to 15 residues. V gave up 1 base and J gave up 1 base, with 10 bases separating them. This chain's CDR3 is CASSQAAGWNTEAFF. The CDR3 coding sequence is TGCGCCAGCAGCCAAGCCGCCGGGTGGAACACTGAAGCTTTCTTT.

The rearrangement uses TRBV29-1 and TRBJ2-1, with 7 bases matching TRBD1. The V and J ends lost 0 bases and 7 bases, in that order; junction bases with no gene match: 12. The CDR3 consists of 16 residues. Germline V CDR1 and CDR2: SQVTM, ANQGSEA. Here the CDR3 reads CSVEDHKPTGRNEQFF. The CDR3 nucleotides read TGCAGCGTTGAAGATCATAAACCGACAGGGCGAAATGAGCAGTTCTTC.

In DNA, the CDR3 is TGTGCCAGCACCCCAACGGACAGCCTCTACGAGCAGTACTTC. This encodes CASTPTDSLYEQYF. The chain links TRBV11-2 to TRBJ2-7; a possible D gene is TRBD1 (6 bases). The germline gives CDR1 SGHAT, CDR2 FQNNGV. This CDR3 is built from 14 residues. Trimming pared 7 bases from V and 3 bases from J, leaving 16 bases between. Full variable domain (remainder filled in from reference TRBV11-2 and TRBJ2-7): EAGVAQSPRYKIIEKRQSVAFWCNPISGHATLYWYQQILGQGPKLLIQFQNNGVVDDSQLPKDRFSAERLKGVDSTLKIQPAKLEDSAVYLCASTPTDSLYEQYFGPGTRLTVT.

This clone appeared a single time. V is TRBV18 and J is TRBJ2-3; 12 bases fit TRBD2. Trimming at V came to 6 bases and at J to 3 bases, leaving 7 bases not matched to a gene. There are 16 residues in the CDR3. Germline V gene data show CDR1 as KGHSH and CDR2 as LQKENI. Written as DNA, the CDR3 is TGTGCCAGCTCCCCTCTAGCGGGGGGGCCTACAGATACGCAGTATTTT. Protein: CASSPLAGGPTDTQYF.

This chain joins TRBV27 and TRBJ2-7; perhaps TRBD2 as D (5 bases). V was shortened by 5 bases and J by 2 bases, with 19 bases between the two germline ends. This CDR3 spans 16 amino acids. The germline V gene encodes CDR1 MNHEY and CDR2 SMNVEV (reference sequence). The CDR3 reads CASSRGPGLTAYEQYF. In nucleotides, the CDR3 is TGTGCCAGCAGTCGCGGACCGGGGTTGACCGCCTACGAGCAGTACTTC.

This clone was seen ten or more times. The CDR3 here is CASRHGTAYNEQFF. The CDR3 nucleotides are TGTGCCAGTAGGCATGGGACAGCCTACAATGAGCAGTTCTTC. This rearrangement joins TRBV19 to TRBJ2-1; 7 positions agree with TRBD1. V trimming: 6 bases; J trimming: 2 bases; junction bases outside the gene matches: 4. The V gene's germline CDR1 is LNHDA and CDR2 SQIVND (reference sequence). The CDR3 runs to 14 residues.

This chain joins TRBV9 and TRBJ2-1, with 9 bases matching TRBD2. Trimming cost V 2 bases and J 5 bases; bases outside gene matches: 5. Germline V lookup: CDR1 SGDLS, CDR2 YYNGEE. The CDR3 extends over 15 amino acids. CDR3 DNA: TGTGCCAGCAGCGTTGCGATAGCGGGGGACAATGAGCAGTTCTTC. Encoded protein: CASSVAIAGDNEQFF.

The chain carries TRBV5-1 and TRBJ2-2; D possibly corresponds to TRBD2 (6 bases). The germline V and J ends were trimmed by 8 bases and 1 base, with 15 bases remaining between them. This CDR3 comprises 15 residues. Per the germline V gene, CDR1 is SGHRS and CDR2 is YFSETQ. CDR3 bases: TGCGCCAGTGAACAGGAGGGTATGAACACCGGGGAGCTGTTTTTT. Translated, it gives CASEQEGMNTGELFF. The full variable domain, with the rest looked up from reference TRBV5-1 and TRBJ2-2, is KAGVTQTPRYLIKTRGQQVTLSCSPISGHRSVSWYQQTPGQGLQFLFEYFSETQRNKGNFPGRFSGRQFSNSRSEMNVSTLELGDSALYLCASEQEGMNTGELFFGEGSRLTVL.

The rearrangement joins TRBV19 to TRBJ1-2; D gene ambiguous. Germline V gives CDR1 LNHDA, CDR2 SQIVND (reference sequence). The CDR3 is 14 amino acids. The ends were cut back, 5 bases at V and 8 bases at J, with 18 bases in the middle. The CDR3 DNA sequence: TGTGCCAGTAGTTTCCTTGGAGGCGGGCACGGCTACACCTTC. Residues: CASSFLGGGHGYTF.

This clone was detected once. V and J are TRBV2 and TRBJ1-1, with D unclear. The CDR3 runs to 13 residues. Germline CDR1 reads SNHLY; CDR2 reads FYNNEI. The V and J ends lost 6 bases and 4 bases respectively, with 12 bases between them. CDR3 DNA sequence: TGTGCCAGCAGGCCTAGCTGGGGCACTGAAGCTTTCTTT. The encoded protein is CASRPSWGTEAFF.

The chain links TRBV11-3 to TRBJ2-3; 9 bases line up with TRBD2. CDR1 SGHNT and CDR2 YENEEA come from the germline V gene. Trimming at V came to 1 base and at J to 3 bases, leaving 5 bases not matched to a gene. CDR3 length: 16 residues. The CDR3 region is CASSLAGTSRTDTQYF. The CDR3, as DNA: TGTGCCAGCAGCTTAGCGGGGACTAGCAGAACAGATACGCAGTATTTT.

The CDR3 DNA sequence: TGTGCCAGCAGAGAATCGCGGGGCGGAGCCGTCTACGAGCAGTACTTC. The encoded protein is CASRESRGGAVYEQYF. V is TRBV6-1 and J is TRBJ2-7; maybe TRBD2 (6 bases). Germline loops: CDR1 MNHNS, CDR2 SASEGT. V gave up 6 bases and J gave up 3 bases, with 21 bases separating them. The CDR3 loop spans 16 amino acids.

The CDR3 bases are TGTGCCAGCAGCTTAGGGGCTAGCGGGGCTACCGGGGAGCTGTTTTTT. It specifies CASSLGASGATGELFF. V is TRBV7-6 and J is TRBJ2-2; 9 bases agree with TRBD2. With 1 base clipped from V and 5 bases from J, the junction kept 5 bases outside the gene matches. The germline V gene encodes CDR1 SGHVS and CDR2 FNYEAQ. This CDR3 region has 16 residues.

The chain recombines TRBV10-3 with TRBJ1-1; 8 bases are a match to TRBD1. CDR1 and CDR2 (germline): ENHRY, SYGVKD. V dropped 6 bases and J dropped 4; count of bases not matched to a gene: 7. The CDR3 sequence is 14 residues long. The CDR3 bases are TGTGCCATCAGCGATATGACAGGGGCCACTGAAGCTTTCTTT. This gives the protein CAISDMTGATEAFF.

The chain carries TRBV19 and TRBJ1-5; perhaps TRBD1 as D (5 bases). The V and J ends lost 6 bases and 2 bases respectively, with 11 bases between them. The CDR3 loop spans 14 amino acids. CDR1 is LNHDA and CDR2 is SQIVND in the germline V gene (reference sequence). CDR3 nucleotide sequence: TGTGCCAGTAGAACGGACACTGGCAATCAGCCCCAGCATTTT. Protein sequence: CASRTDTGNQPQHF.

The chain joins TRBV12-5 to TRBJ2-2; TRBD1 aligns across 10 bases. This CDR3 region has 16 residues. CDR1 and CDR2 (germline): LGHNT, FRNRAP. The V segment lost 7 bases and the J segment 5 bases; nucleotides outside the gene matches: 10. For the CDR3, the DNA is TGTGCTAGTGTCACGACCGGGACAGGGGAAACCGGGGAGCTGTTTTTT. It encodes CASVTTGTGETGELFF.

The chain couples TRBV29-1 to TRBJ2-7; 7 bases align to TRBD1. The V and J ends lost 6 bases and 0 bases, in that order; junction bases with no gene match: 2. The germline V gene has CDR1 SQVTM and CDR2 ANQGSEA. CDR3 length equals 12 residues. CDR3 residues: CSVGDSSYEQYF. CDR3 sequence (DNA): TGCAGCGTGGGGGACAGCTCCTACGAGCAGTACTTC.

The count of this clone is one. V is TRBV5-8 and J is TRBJ1-5; 9 bases line up with TRBD1. V was clipped by 1 base and J by 5 bases; unmatched bases: 4. The V gene's germline CDR1 is SGHTS and CDR2 YDEGEE. There are 15 residues in the CDR3. CDR3 in amino acids: CASSLNRGRDQPQHF. In DNA form, the CDR3 reads TGTGCCAGCAGCTTGAACAGGGGGCGGGATCAGCCCCAGCATTTT.

V and J are TRBV28 and TRBJ2-4, with TRBD2 matching 7 bases. V shed 5 bases, J shed 0 bases, and the junction held 4 bases outside the gene matches. Per the germline V gene, CDR1 is MDHEN and CDR2 is SYDVKM. The CDR3 has 15 residues. CDR3 in DNA: TGTGCCAGCAGTCCCGCGGGAGTAGCCAAAAACATTCAGTACTTC. Residues: CASSPAGVAKNIQYF.

This clone showed up just once. This rearrangement joins TRBV27 to TRBJ1-2; the D gene is possibly TRBD1 (6 bases). Germline-derived CDR1 and CDR2 are MNHEY and SMNVEV (reference sequence). With 5 bases removed from V and 3 bases from J, the gap between germline ends came to 13 bases. The CDR3 sequence is 14 residues long. The CDR3 bases are TGTGCCAGCAGTACGATGGGACAAGACTATGGCTACACCTTC. Amino acids: CASSTMGQDYGYTF.

This clone was observed a single time. The rearrangement uses TRBV3-1 (or the pseudogene TRBV3-2) and TRBJ2-2, with D maybe TRBD2 (6 bases). Looked up from germline, CDR1 is LGHDT and CDR2 is YNNKEL (reference sequence). V lost 4 bases, J lost 1 base, and 10 bases lay in between. CDR3 size: 15 residues. The CDR3 DNA reads TGTGCCAGCAGCCGCGGGGAAGGGAACACCGGGGAGCTGTTTTTT. Translation: CASSRGEGNTGELFF.

The chain has TRBV19 and TRBJ2-1; TRBD1 might be the D (5 bases). CDR1 and CDR2 (germline): LNHDA, SQIVND (reference sequence). There are 15 residues in the CDR3. Trimming cost V 6 bases and J 5 bases, with 17 bases left between them. Here the CDR3 reads CASSMRGHLDNEQFF. In nucleotides, the CDR3 is TGTGCCAGTAGCATGCGAGGACATTTGGACAATGAGCAGTTCTTC.

This chain links TRBV19 with TRBJ1-3; 7 nucleotides match TRBD1. The germline gives CDR1 LNHDA, CDR2 SQIVND (reference sequence). The junction had 5 bases not matched to a gene; V was cut back by 5 bases and J by 7 bases. The CDR3 covers 13 residues. CDR3 residues: CASSYRGMNTIYF. The CDR3 coding sequence is TGTGCCAGTAGTTACAGGGGTATGAACACCATATATTTT.

The genes are TRBV11-1 and TRBJ2-3; the D gene is possibly TRBD1 (6 bases). V was cut by 4 bases and J by 6 bases, with 11 bases left in between. The CDR3 is 13 amino acids. Germline values: CDR1 SGHAT, CDR2 FQDESV (reference sequence). For the CDR3, the DNA is TGTGCCAGCAGCTCTCTAGACAGGGATACGCAGTATTTT. It yields the protein CASSSLDRDTQYF.